The TCR beta chain under discussion was sequenced for a study of beta chain features in type 1 diabetes. The wider study: Sorted cell examination encompassed approximately 110 million cells across all samples.

As every portion of the isolated RNA was reverse transcribed, the sequencing read expressed TCRB transcripts. The data were produced by immunoSEQ multiplex PCR, yet TCRdb's version contains in-frame clones alone and is incomplete. The repertoire holds under 90,000 clones, with 25% to 35% as singletons. The CDR3 extends over 15 amino acids. The V gene's germline CDR1 is MDHEN and CDR2 SYDVKM. V lost 6 bases, J lost 4 bases, and 9 bases stayed unmatched. Study-level results: Type 1 diabetes patients had moderately but significantly shorter TCRB CDR3s in all four CD4+ subsets. Patients and controls would be equally affected if PCR favored shorter templates.

Isolation of CD4+ naive, central memory, regulatory and stem cell-like memory cells was achieved by sorting via CD45RO/CCR7/CD25/CD127/CD95/CD27. Details on this clone: Its antigen is unknown.

This chain links TRBV28 with TRBJ1-2; 9 bases fit TRBD1. The sequence was collected from a woman aged 18-29 years in good health. The sequencing input was stem cell memory CD4+ T cells from blood. The CDR3 DNA follows: TGTGCCAGCAGGCAAGGACAGGGGATATCCTATGGCTACACCTTC. It translates to CASRQGQGISYGYTF.